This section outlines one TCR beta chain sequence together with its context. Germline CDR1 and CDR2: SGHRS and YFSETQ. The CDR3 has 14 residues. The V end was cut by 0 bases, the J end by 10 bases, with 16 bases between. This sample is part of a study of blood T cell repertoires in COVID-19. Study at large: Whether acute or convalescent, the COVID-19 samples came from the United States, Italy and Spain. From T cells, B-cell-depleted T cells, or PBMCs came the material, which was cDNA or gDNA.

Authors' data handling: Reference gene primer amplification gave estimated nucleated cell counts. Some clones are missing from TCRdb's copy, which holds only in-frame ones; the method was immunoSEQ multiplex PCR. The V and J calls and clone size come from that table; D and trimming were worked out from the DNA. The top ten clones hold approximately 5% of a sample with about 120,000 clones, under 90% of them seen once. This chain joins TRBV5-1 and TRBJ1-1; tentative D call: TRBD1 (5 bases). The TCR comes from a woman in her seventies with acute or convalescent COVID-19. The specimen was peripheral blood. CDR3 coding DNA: TGCGCCAGCAGCTTGGGGCAGGGCCTTTTTGGAGCTTTCTTT. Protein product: CASSLGQGLFGAFF.